This record concerns one T cell receptor (beta chain) sequence. What it binds is not known. V shed 5 bases, J shed 1 base, and the junction held 5 bases outside the gene matches. Per germline, CDR1 MNHEY and CDR2 SVGAGI. The CDR3 totals 15 residues. This sample is drawn from a study of T cell responses to AZD1222 COVID-19 vaccine. Notes on the study in general: Vaccine-associated CD4 TCRs ranged over spike, dominating at 160-218 and 743-854. Females outnumbered males among donors, who were mostly white British; clonal diversity was possibly underestimated.

Clones were read by immunoSEQ multiplex PCR, and TCRdb kept only the in-frame ones, dropping some. The sample consists of around 100,000 clones, roughly 90% of them appearing once. V and J are TRBV6-5 and TRBJ1-5; the match to TRBD1 covers 7 bases. The TCR sequence derives from an adult in good health. Source: peripheral blood, taken on day 0 of AZD1222 vaccination. The CDR3 DNA reads as TGTGCCAGCAGTCCGTCGACAGGGAGCAATCAGCCCCAGCATTTT. Its protein is CASSPSTGSNQPQHF.